These T cell receptor beta chains were read from a single sample in a study of control samples from healthy donors and cancer patients. Profiled with immunoSEQ multiplex PCR; TCRdb holds only in-frame clones, not every one. This sample has some 120,000 clones; about nine tenths occur once, and the top ten carry 6% to 8%. Sequenced material: blood. The receptors stem from a woman younger than 30 in good health. CDR3s include the opening cysteine and the closing phenylalanine or tryptophan. D genes are given only for firm matches.

v_call	j_call	d_call	cdr3_aa	cdr3_nt
TRBV18	TRBJ2-5	TRBD2	CASSLGRGETQYF	TGTGCCAGCTCCCTGGGGAGGGGTGAGACCCAGTACTTC
TRBV5-1	TRBJ2-1	TRBD1	CASSFSTGGYNEQFF	TGCGCCAGCAGCTTTTCGACAGGGGGATACAATGAGCAGTTCTTC
TRBV2	TRBJ1-2	TRBD1	CASILRQGAPQYGYTF	TGTGCCAGCATCTTGAGGCAGGGGGCACCCCAATATGGCTACACCTTC
TRBV24-1	TRBJ2-7	.	CATSSGDEQYF	TGTGCCACCAGTTCAGGGGACGAGCAGTACTTC
TRBV10-1	TRBJ2-1	.	CASSERQSHNEQFF	TGCGCCAGCAGTGAGCGGCAGTCCCACAATGAGCAGTTCTTC
TRBV20-1	TRBJ2-5	.	CSASHKGRLVAETQYF	TGCAGTGCTAGTCATAAAGGTCGACTAGTAGCAGAGACCCAGTACTTC
TRBV2	TRBJ2-2	.	CAVEWLFF	TGTGCCGTGGAGTGGCTGTTTTTT
TRBV7-3	TRBJ2-1	.	CASSLTPRGGGNEQFF	TGTGCCAGCAGCTTAACCCCCCGGGGAGGGGGCAATGAGCAGTTCTTC
TRBV18	TRBJ2-7	TRBD1	CASSLYRGSSYEQYF	TGTGCCAGCTCACTGTACAGGGGTAGCTCCTACGAGCAGTACTTC
TRBV6-5	TRBJ1-6	.	CASSYMTAGNSPLHF	TGTGCCAGCAGTTACATGACAGCCGGGAATTCACCCCTCCACTTT
TRBV2	TRBJ2-5	TRBD2	CASSAGLAGFWGETQYF	TGTGCCAGCAGTGCTGGACTAGCGGGGTTTTGGGGAGAGACCCAGTACTTC